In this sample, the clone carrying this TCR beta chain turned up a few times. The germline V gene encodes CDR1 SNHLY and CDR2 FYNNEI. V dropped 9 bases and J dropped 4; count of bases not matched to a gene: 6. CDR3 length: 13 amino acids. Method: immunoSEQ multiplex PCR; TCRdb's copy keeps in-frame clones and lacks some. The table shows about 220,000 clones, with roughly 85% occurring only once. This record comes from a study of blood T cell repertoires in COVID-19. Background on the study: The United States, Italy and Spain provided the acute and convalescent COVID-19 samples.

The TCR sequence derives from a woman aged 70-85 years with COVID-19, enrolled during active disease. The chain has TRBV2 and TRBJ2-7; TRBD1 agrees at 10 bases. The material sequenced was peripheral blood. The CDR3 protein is CASLRDRGYEQYF. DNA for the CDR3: TGTGCCAGTCTGCGGGACAGGGGTTACGAGCAGTACTTC.